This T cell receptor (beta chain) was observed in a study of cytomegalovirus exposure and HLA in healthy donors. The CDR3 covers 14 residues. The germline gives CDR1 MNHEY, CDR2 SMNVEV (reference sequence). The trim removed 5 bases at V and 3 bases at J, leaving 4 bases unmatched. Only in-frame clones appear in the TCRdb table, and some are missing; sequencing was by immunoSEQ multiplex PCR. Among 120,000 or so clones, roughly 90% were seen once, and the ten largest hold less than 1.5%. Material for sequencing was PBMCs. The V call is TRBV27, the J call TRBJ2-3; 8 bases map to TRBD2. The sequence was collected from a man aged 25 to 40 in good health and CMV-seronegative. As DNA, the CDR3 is TGTGCCAGCAGTGGGGGACTAGTAACAGATACGCAGTATTTT. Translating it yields CASSGGLVTDTQYF.